This TCR beta chain was found in a study of blood T cells in healthy people across ages. This clonotype was picked up a small number of times. Isolated per sample were at least 6 million PBMCs. The CDR3 is 13 residues long. The authors ran a second PCR of about 6 to 12 cycles using a sample-barcoded 5' primer and a J-beta primer mix. In TCRdb, the 5' RACE reads were re-called with MiXCR into one record per CDR3 protein. The repertoire holds more than 500,000 distinct CDR3 sequences, roughly a quarter seen once, with over 3.5% in the top ten. In addition, the sample was reused for a study of T cells of mothers and their children.

The sequenced sample was blood. The chain is built from TRBV12-3 or TRBV12-4 and TRBJ2-5; D unresolved. With the DNA end fitting TRBJ2-7 better, the J assignment may be wrong. This TCR derives from a boy aged 2-15 years in good health. As DNA, the CDR3 is TGTGCCAGCAGTCCCGCCGGCCTATACGAGCAGTACTTC. Encoded protein: CASSPAGLYEQYF.